This TCR beta chain appears in the sequencing data of a study of cytomegalovirus exposure and HLA in healthy donors. Notes on the study in general: Most subjects' HLA-A and HLA-B alleles were reportedly predicted from TCR beta sequences. Among TCR sequences, most were rare, though some public TCRs appeared in many donors. Beyond CMV serostatus, there was no information to go on about immune exposure.

Comments on this clone: The antigen is undetermined.

The length of the CDR3 is 11 residues. V gave up 3 bases and J gave up 4 bases, with 7 bases separating them. Germline-derived CDR1 and CDR2 are SQVTM and ANQGSEA. PCR was performed using 60 Vbeta and 13 Jbeta primers. Sequencing was performed with immunoSEQ multiplex PCR; in TCRdb, only in-frame clones are kept and a portion is missing. The sample has roughly 200,000 clones; about four fifths are singletons. The specimen sequenced was PBMCs. The receptor was isolated from a man aged 30 to 39 in good health and CMV-seronegative. The V call is TRBV29-1, the J call TRBJ2-7; weak D call: TRBD2 (6 bases). For the CDR3, the DNA is TGCAGCGTTGAGGAGGGGTACGAGCAGTACTTC. The encoded protein is CSVEEGYEQYF.